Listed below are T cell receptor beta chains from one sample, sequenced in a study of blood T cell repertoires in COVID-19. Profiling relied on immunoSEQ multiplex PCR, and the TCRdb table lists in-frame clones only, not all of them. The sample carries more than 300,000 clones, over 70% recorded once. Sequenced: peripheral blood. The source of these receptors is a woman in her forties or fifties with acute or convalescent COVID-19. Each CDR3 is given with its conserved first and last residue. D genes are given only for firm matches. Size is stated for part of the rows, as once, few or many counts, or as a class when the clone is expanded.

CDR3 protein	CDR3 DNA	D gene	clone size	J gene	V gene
CATSDFRGYNEQFF	TGTGCCACCAGTGATTTTAGAGGGTACAATGAGCAGTTCTTC	NA	NA	TRBJ2-1	TRBV24-1
CASRSGTGDTDTQYF	TGTGCCAGCAGGTCCGGGACAGGGGACACAGATACGCAGTATTTT	TRBD1	NA	TRBJ2-3	TRBV7-3
CASSSLYRGRYEKLFF	TGTGCCAGCAGCTCGTTGTACAGGGGGCGTTATGAAAAACTGTTTTTT	TRBD1	NA	TRBJ1-4	TRBV11-2
CASSLQGANQPQHF	TGTGCCAGCAGTCTCCAGGGGGCCAATCAGCCCCAGCATTTT	TRBD1	NA	TRBJ1-5	TRBV27
CASSYPGQHGYTF	TGTGCCAGCAGTTACCCGGGACAGCATGGCTACACCTTC	TRBD1	NA	TRBJ1-2	TRBV25-1
CASSQDRGRGNTIYF	TGTGCCAGCAGCCAAGATAGGGGGCGCGGAAACACCATATATTTT	TRBD1	NA	TRBJ1-3	TRBV4-2
CASTNRDRGRSYGYTF	TGTGCCAGTACCAACCGGGACAGGGGGCGAAGCTATGGCTACACCTTC	TRBD1	NA	TRBJ1-2	TRBV19
CASSPLDRFYGYTF	TGTGCCAGCAGCCCATTGGACAGATTCTATGGCTACACCTTC	NA	NA	TRBJ1-2	TRBV27
CAISDRGEDTEAFF	TGTGCCATCAGTGACAGGGGGGAAGACACTGAAGCTTTCTTT	TRBD1	once	TRBJ1-1	TRBV10-3
CASSTGTGVNVLTF	TGTGCCAGCAGCACCGGGACAGGGGTCAACGTCCTGACTTTC	TRBD1	NA	TRBJ2-6	TRBV6-5
CASSPDWELFF	TGTGCCAGCAGTCCTGACTGGGAACTGTTTTTT	NA	NA	TRBJ1-4	TRBV6-5
CASSLAITGGTEAFF	TGTGCCAGCAGCTTAGCTATTACAGGGGGCACTGAAGCTTTCTTT	TRBD1	NA	TRBJ1-1	TRBV7-8
CASSQSSGYQETQYF	TGTGCCAGCAGCCAAAGTTCGGGGTACCAAGAGACCCAGTACTTC	NA	NA	TRBJ2-5	TRBV4-2
CASSLRTANEQYF	TGTGCCAGCAGCTTACGGACAGCAAACGAGCAGTACTTC	NA	NA	TRBJ2-7	TRBV7-9
CASSYQVEQYF	TGTGCCAGCAGTTACCAGGTCGAGCAGTACTTC	NA	NA	TRBJ2-7	TRBV6-2/TRBV6-3
CASSLGGSLSGANVLTF	TGTGCCAGCAGCTTGGGGGGAAGCCTCTCTGGGGCCAACGTCCTGACTTTC	NA	few	TRBJ2-6	TRBV7-2
CASRYLAGEETQYF	TGTGCCAGCCGATATTTGGCAGGGGAAGAGACCCAGTACTTC	NA	NA	TRBJ2-5	TRBV3-1/TRBV3-2
CASSYSRSANTGELFF	TGTGCCAGCAGTTACTCTCGGAGTGCGAACACCGGGGAGCTGTTTTTT	NA	NA	TRBJ2-2	TRBV6-5
CASLLGIGGSPLHF	TGTGCCAGCCTTCTAGGGATAGGGGGTTCACCCCTCCACTTT	NA	NA	TRBJ1-6	TRBV7-2
CASSQATSGRDTQYF	TGCGCCAGCAGCCAAGCGACTAGCGGGAGGGATACGCAGTATTTT	TRBD2	NA	TRBJ2-3	TRBV4-3
CASSVAKNTEAFF	TGTGCCAGCAGCGTAGCTAAGAACACTGAAGCTTTCTTT	NA	once	TRBJ1-1	TRBV9
CASSLEGQDSNQPQHF	TGTGCCAGCAGCTTGGAGGGGCAGGATAGCAATCAGCCCCAGCATTTT	NA	NA	TRBJ1-5	TRBV5-6
CASSQDRTGGYQPQHF	TGCGCCAGCAGCCAAGACCGGACAGGGGGCTATCAGCCCCAGCATTTT	TRBD1	NA	TRBJ1-5	TRBV4-1
CASSLKTGGGIGIYF	TGTGCCAGCAGCTTGAAGACAGGGGGCGGAATTGGCATATATTTT	TRBD1	NA	TRBJ1-3	TRBV9
CASSLGQVYGYTF	TGTGCCAGCAGCTTGGGACAGGTCTATGGCTACACCTTC	TRBD1	NA	TRBJ1-2	TRBV7-2
CASSLDRVRGYTF	TGTGCCAGCAGTTTAGACAGGGTGCGTGGCTACACCTTC	NA	NA	TRBJ1-2	TRBV12-3/TRBV12-4
CASSLKPGQGPNEQFF	TGTGCCAGCAGTTTAAAACCGGGACAGGGACCCAATGAGCAGTTCTTC	TRBD1	NA	TRBJ2-1	TRBV27
CASSQGVSPLHF	TGTGCCAGCAGCCAAGGAGTTTCACCCCTCCACTTT	NA	NA	TRBJ1-6	TRBV14
CASSPYTDTQYF	TGTGCCAGCTCGCCATACACAGATACGCAGTATTTT	NA	few	TRBJ2-3	TRBV18
CASSITTGGNGYTF	TGTGCCAGTAGTATCACAACAGGGGGCAATGGCTACACCTTC	TRBD1	NA	TRBJ1-2	TRBV19
CASSSTGADTEAFF	TGTGCCAGTAGTTCCACAGGGGCGGACACTGAAGCTTTCTTT	TRBD1	NA	TRBJ1-1	TRBV19
CASSSAGGAVGHTQYF	TGCGCCAGCAGCTCGGCAGGGGGCGCGGTTGGACATACGCAGTATTTT	TRBD1	NA	TRBJ2-3	TRBV5-1
CASTLQGSAPGTEAFF	TGTGCCAGTACCCTCCAGGGGTCGGCTCCGGGGACTGAAGCTTTCTTT	NA	many	TRBJ1-1	TRBV19